This is a list of T cell receptor beta chains from one sample in a study of T-cell reconstitution after alpha-beta-depleted transplantation in children. MiXCR, run by TCRdb on the PCR reads, gives a single entry per CDR3 protein. The table records fewer than 350,000 distinct CDR3 sequences, roughly 12% of them present only once. The input for sequencing was peripheral blood, taken 180 days after TCRalphabeta/CD19-depleted stem cell transplant. The receptors originated from a male patient between 2 and 10 years old who had a stem cell transplant for chronic granulomatous disease, so the T cells may come from the graft donor. Each CDR3 is given with its conserved first and last residue. The D gene is left open where the match is weak. Expanded clones get a size class; other rows say once, few or many, or leave the size out.

d_call j_call clone_size v_call cdr3_nt cdr3_aa
TRBD1 TRBJ2-3 few TRBV6-1 TGTGCCAGCAGCTTCACACAGGGGGCGAACACAGATACGCAGTATTTT CASSFTQGANTDTQYF
NA TRBJ2-7 NA TRBV25-1 TGTGCCAGCGGAATCTCCTACGAGCAGTACTTC CASGISYEQYF
NA TRBJ2-7 NA TRBV5-6 TGTGCCAGCAGCTTCTACGCTGGGAAACGCACCTACGAGCAGTACTTC CASSFYAGKRTYEQYF
NA TRBJ1-5 many TRBV7-2 TGTGCCAGCAGCTTAGTCCAGGACACTTATCAGCCCCAGCATTTT CASSLVQDTYQPQHF
TRBD1 TRBJ2-7 many TRBV28 TGTGCCAGCAGTCTGCCCCGGGACAGGGTTCGCTACGAGCAGTACTTC CASSLPRDRVRYEQYF
NA TRBJ2-3 many TRBV21-1 TGTGCCAGCAGCAAAGGAGAAGAAGCGGGAGACCCGGCCACAGATACGCAGTATTTT CASSKGEEAGDPATDTQYF
NA TRBJ2-7 many TRBV5-1 TGCGCCAGCCGCCGGGACGCCTCCTACGAGCAGTACTTC CASRRDASYEQYF
NA TRBJ1-1 NA TRBV3-1 TGTGCCAGCAGCCCGGACAGTAACACTGAAGCTTTCTTT CASSPDSNTEAFF
NA TRBJ2-3 many TRBV28 TGTGCCAGCGGGGGGCGGGCTAGCACAGATACGCAGTATTTT CASGGRASTDTQYF
NA TRBJ1-2 NA TRBV18 TGTGCCAGCTCACCACCGGGACCCGTCTATGGCTACACCTTC CASSPPGPVYGYTF
NA TRBJ2-7 many TRBV2 TGTGCCAGCAGTGAACTGGGGCGCACCTACGAGCAGTACTTC CASSELGRTYEQYF
TRBD1 TRBJ1-1 many TRBV29-1 TGCAGCGCCACCGGGACAGGGGGCGGAAGGACTGAAGCTTTCTTT CSATGTGGGRTEAFF
NA TRBJ1-2 many TRBV27 TGTGCCAGCAGTTTAAGATTCCGGGGCGACCAGATTCTTTATGGCTACACCTTC CASSLRFRGDQILYGYTF
NA TRBJ1-4 many TRBV15 TGTGCCACCAGCAGAGATCTAATCGACAGCAGTCTTGGGAAACTGTTTTTT CATSRDLIDSSLGKLFF
NA TRBJ1-3 many TRBV6-5 TGTGCCAGCAGTTACTCGCCCCTCTACCCCTCTGGAAACACCATATATTTT CASSYSPLYPSGNTIYF
NA TRBJ2-7 many TRBV7-9 TGTGCCAGCAGCCGGAAACAGGGTTCGACCTACGAGCAGTACTTC CASSRKQGSTYEQYF
NA TRBJ2-7 NA TRBV6-5 TGTGCCAGCAGTTACTCCAGGTCGGGCTACGAGCAGTACTTC CASSYSRSGYEQYF
NA TRBJ1-6 many TRBV7-2 TGTGCCAGCAGGTCAGGGGTTCGTAATTCACCCCTCCACTTT CASRSGVRNSPLHF